This T cell receptor beta chain was captured by sequencing in a study of shared clonotypes between healthy human individuals. Study results and limitations: Naive subsets typically showed greater estimated richness than memory subsets. Rarefaction analysis demonstrated incomplete sorted-subset sequencing notwithstanding large depth. Non-shared clonotypes had lower generation probabilities than those shared by all four donors. Few donors limited the genetic and exposure-history diversity represented.

CDR3 length: 15 residues. Trimming removed 6 bases from V and 4 bases from J, with 18 bases in between. The germline V gene encodes CDR1 LGHNT and CDR2 FRNRAP. The naive CD8 fraction comprised CD45RO-negative cells positively selected for CCR7 and excluded terminally differentiated effector memory CD45RA+ cells. A note on this clone: Its specificity is not known.

Profiled with immunoSEQ multiplex PCR; TCRdb holds only in-frame clones, not every one. Of millions of clones in the sample, approximately 94% were seen once. The origin of this receptor is a man aged 18 to 35 in good health. This rearrangement joins TRBV12-5 to TRBJ1-2; D is perhaps TRBD1 (5 bases). The specimen was naive CD8+ T cells sorted from blood. The CDR3 sequence is CASGDQGGESYGYTF. CDR3 DNA sequence: TGTGCTAGTGGGGACCAGGGAGGGGAGAGCTATGGCTACACCTTC.